The subject of this entry is one T cell receptor beta chain. The source of the sample is a study of CDR3 diversity in severe acne. Each CDR3 protein is one row after TCRdb ran MiXCR on the PCR reads. The sample shows about 98,000 distinct CDR3 sequences, 45% to 60% of them seen only once. V was pared by 3 bases and J by 0 bases, with 4 bases of the junction left unmatched. Germline-derived CDR1 and CDR2 are LNHNV and YYDKDF (reference sequence). CDR3 length: 17 amino acids. This chain links TRBV15 with TRBJ2-3; 12 bases fit TRBD2. The source of this sequence is a male donor with acne. Specimen: blood. The CDR3 sequence is CATSSWGTSGSTDTQYF. The CDR3 DNA reads TGTGCCACCAGCAGCTGGGGGACTAGCGGGAGCACAGATACGCAGTATTTT.